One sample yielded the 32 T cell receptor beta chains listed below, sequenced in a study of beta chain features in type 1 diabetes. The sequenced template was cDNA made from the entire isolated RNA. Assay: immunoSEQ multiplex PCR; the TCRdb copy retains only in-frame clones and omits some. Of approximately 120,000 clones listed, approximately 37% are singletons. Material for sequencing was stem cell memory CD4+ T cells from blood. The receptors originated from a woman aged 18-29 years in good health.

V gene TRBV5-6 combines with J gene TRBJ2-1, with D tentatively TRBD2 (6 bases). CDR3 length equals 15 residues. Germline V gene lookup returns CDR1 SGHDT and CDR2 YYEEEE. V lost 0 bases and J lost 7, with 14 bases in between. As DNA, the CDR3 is TGTGCCAGCAGCTTGGCTCTAGCGCGTTGGAATGAGCAGTTCTTC. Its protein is CASSLALARWNEQFF.

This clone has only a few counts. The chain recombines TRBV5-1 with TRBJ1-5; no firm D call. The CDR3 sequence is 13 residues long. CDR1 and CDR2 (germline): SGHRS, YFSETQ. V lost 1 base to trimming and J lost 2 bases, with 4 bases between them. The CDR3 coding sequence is TGCGCCAGCAGCTTGCAGGGCAATCAGCCCCAGCATTTT. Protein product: CASSLQGNQPQHF.

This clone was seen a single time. CDR3 in DNA: TGTGCCAGCAGCTTAGGTCTCTCCTACAATGAGCAGTTCTTC. Translated: CASSLGLSYNEQFF. This chain uses TRBV7-2 with TRBJ2-1; D unclear. Germline values: CDR1 SGHTA, CDR2 FQGNSA. V dropped 1 base and J dropped 0 bases, with 4 bases sitting between them. The CDR3 contains 14 residues.

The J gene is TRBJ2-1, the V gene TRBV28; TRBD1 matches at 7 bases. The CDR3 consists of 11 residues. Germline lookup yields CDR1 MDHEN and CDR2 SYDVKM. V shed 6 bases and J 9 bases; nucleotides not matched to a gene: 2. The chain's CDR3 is CASRTGREQFF. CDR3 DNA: TGTGCCAGCAGGACAGGGCGTGAGCAGTTCTTC. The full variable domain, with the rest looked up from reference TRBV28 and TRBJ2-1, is DVKVTQSSRYLVKRTGEKVFLECVQDMDHENMFWYRQDPGLGLRLIYFSYDVKMKEKGDIPEGYSVSREKKERFSLILESASTNQTSMYLCASRTGREQFFGPGTRLTVL.

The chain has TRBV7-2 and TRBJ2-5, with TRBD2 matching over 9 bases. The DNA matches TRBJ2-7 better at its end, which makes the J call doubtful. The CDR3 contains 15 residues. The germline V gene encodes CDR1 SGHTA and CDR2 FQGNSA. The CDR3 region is CASSLGSGRRYEQYF. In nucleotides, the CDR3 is TGTGCCAGCAGCTTAGGGAGCGGGAGGAGGTACGAGCAGTACTTC.

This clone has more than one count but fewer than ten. CDR3 loop: CASSEGLASYNEQFF. CDR3 in DNA: TGTGCCAGCAGTGAAGGCCTAGCGAGTTACAATGAGCAGTTCTTC. V and J are TRBV2 and TRBJ2-1; D perhaps matches TRBD2 (6 bases). V was shortened by 1 base and J by 4 bases, with 11 bases between the two germline ends. The CDR3 has 15 amino acids. Germline V gene data show CDR1 as SNHLY and CDR2 as FYNNEI.

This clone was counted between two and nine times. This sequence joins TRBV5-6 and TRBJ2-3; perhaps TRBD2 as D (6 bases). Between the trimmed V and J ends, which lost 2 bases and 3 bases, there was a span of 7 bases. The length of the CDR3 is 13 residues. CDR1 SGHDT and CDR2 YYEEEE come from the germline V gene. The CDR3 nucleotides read TGTGCCAGCAGCTTCGGGAGAACAGATACGCAGTATTTT. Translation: CASSFGRTDTQYF.

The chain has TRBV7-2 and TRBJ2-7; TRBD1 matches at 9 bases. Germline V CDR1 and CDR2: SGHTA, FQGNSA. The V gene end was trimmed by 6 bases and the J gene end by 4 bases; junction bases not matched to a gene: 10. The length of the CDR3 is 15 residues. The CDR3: CASRFSGTGWYEQYF. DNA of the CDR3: TGTGCCAGCAGATTCTCCGGGACAGGGTGGTACGAGCAGTACTTC.

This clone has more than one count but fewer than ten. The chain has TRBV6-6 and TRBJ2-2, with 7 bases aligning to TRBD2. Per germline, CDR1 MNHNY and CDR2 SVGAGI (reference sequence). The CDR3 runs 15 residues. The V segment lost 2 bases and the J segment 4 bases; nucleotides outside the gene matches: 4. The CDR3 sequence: CASSYRGVPTGELFF. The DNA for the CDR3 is TGTGCCAGCAGTTACCGGGGGGTCCCCACCGGGGAGCTGTTTTTT.

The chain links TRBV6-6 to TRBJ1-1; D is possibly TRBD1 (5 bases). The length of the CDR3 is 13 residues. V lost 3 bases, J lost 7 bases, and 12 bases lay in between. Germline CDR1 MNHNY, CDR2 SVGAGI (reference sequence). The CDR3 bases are TGTGCCAGCAGTTATAGGCAGGGACTTGAAGCTTTCTTT. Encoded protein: CASSYRQGLEAFF.

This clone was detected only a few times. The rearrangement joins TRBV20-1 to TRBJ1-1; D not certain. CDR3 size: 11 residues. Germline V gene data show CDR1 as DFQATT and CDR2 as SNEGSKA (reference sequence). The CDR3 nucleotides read TGCAGGGGCGACCTGAACACTGAAGCTTTCTTT. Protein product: CRGDLNTEAFF.

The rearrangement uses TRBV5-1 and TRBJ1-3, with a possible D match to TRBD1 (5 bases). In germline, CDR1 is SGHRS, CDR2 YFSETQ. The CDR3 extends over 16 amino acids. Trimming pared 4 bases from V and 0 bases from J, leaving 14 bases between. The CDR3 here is CASSSQGIASGNTIYF. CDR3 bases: TGCGCCAGCAGCAGTCAGGGAATTGCCTCTGGAAACACCATATATTTT. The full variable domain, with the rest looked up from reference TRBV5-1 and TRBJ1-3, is KAGVTQTPRYLIKTRGQQVTLSCSPISGHRSVSWYQQTPGQGLQFLFEYFSETQRNKGNFPGRFSGRQFSNSRSEMNVSTLELGDSALYLCASSSQGIASGNTIYFGEGSWLTVV.

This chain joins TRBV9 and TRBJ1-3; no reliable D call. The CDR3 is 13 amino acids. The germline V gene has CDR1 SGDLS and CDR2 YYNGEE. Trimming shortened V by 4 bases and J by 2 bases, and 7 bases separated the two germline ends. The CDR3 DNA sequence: TGTGCCAGCAGCTCCGGTCCTGGAAACACCATATATTTT. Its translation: CASSSGPGNTIYF.

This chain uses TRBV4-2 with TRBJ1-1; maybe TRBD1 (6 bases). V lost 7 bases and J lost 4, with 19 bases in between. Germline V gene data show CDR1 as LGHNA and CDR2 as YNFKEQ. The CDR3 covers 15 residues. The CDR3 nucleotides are TGTGCCAGCACCACAGGAAAGAGGGGGATCACTGAAGCTTTCTTT. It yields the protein CASTTGKRGITEAFF.

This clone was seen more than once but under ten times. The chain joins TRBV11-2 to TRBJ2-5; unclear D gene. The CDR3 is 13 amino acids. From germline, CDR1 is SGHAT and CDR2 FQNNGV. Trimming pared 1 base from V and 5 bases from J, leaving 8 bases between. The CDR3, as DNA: TGTGCCAGCAGCTTAGGGAGTCGGGAGACCCAGTACTTC. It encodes CASSLGSRETQYF.

The CDR3 DNA follows: TGTGCCAGCAGCTTGGTGTCGGGGGACAGGTTCCGCTATGGCTACACCTTC. Amino acid sequence: CASSLVSGDRFRYGYTF. The chain carries TRBV5-6 and TRBJ1-2; 8 bases are a match to TRBD1. V gave up 0 bases and J gave up 4 bases; unmatched junction bases: 11. The CDR3 loop spans 17 amino acids. Germline CDR1 SGHDT, CDR2 YYEEEE.

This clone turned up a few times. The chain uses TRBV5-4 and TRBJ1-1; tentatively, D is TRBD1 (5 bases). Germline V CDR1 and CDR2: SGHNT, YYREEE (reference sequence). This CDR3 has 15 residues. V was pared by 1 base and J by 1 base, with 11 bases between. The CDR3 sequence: CASSLTIGQNTEAFF. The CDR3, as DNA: TGTGCCAGCAGCTTGACCATTGGACAGAACACTGAAGCTTTCTTT.

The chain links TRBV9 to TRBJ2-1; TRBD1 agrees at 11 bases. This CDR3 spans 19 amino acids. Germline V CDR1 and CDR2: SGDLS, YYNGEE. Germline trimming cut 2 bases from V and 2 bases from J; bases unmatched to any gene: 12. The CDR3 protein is CASSVRDRGRILAYNEQFF. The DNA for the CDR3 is TGTGCCAGCAGCGTCCGGGACAGGGGGAGGATCCTCGCCTACAATGAGCAGTTCTTC.

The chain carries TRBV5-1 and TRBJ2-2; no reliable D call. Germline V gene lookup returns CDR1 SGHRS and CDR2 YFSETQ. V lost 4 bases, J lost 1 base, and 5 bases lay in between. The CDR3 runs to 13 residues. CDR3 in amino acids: CASSPRNTGELFF. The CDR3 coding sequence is TGCGCCAGCAGCCCGAGGAACACCGGGGAGCTGTTTTTT.

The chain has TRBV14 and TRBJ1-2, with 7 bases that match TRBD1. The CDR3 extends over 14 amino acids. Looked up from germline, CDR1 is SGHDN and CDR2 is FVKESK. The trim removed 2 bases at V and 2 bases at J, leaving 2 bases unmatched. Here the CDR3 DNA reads TGTGCCAGCAGCCAATGGGGACAGAACTATGGCTACACCTTC. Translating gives CASSQWGQNYGYTF.

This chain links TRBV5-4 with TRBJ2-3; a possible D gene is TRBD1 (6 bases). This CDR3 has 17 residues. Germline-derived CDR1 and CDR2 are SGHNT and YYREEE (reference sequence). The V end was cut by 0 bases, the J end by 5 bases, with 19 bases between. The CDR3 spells CASSLGGRQVLEDTQYF. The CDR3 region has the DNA TGTGCCAGCAGCTTGGGGGGGCGCCAGGTTTTAGAAGATACGCAGTATTTT.

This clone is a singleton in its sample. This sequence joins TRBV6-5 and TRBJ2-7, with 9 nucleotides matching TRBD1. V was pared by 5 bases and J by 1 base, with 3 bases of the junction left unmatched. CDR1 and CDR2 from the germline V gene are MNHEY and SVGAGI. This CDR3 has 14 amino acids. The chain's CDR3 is CASSRDRESYEQYF. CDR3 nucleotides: TGTGCCAGCAGTAGGGACAGGGAGTCCTACGAGCAGTACTTC.

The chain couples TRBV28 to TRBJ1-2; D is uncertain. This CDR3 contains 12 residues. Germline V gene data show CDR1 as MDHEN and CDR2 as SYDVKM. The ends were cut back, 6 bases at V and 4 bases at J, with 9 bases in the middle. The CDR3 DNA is TGTGCCAGCAGGACCCGGGGCTATGGCTACACCTTC. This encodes CASRTRGYGYTF.

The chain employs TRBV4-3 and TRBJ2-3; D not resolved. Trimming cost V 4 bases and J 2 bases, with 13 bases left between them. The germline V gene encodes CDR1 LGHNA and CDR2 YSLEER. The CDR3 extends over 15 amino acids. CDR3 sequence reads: CASSPELSYTDTQYF. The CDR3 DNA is TGCGCCAGCAGCCCTGAACTCTCCTACACAGATACGCAGTATTTT.

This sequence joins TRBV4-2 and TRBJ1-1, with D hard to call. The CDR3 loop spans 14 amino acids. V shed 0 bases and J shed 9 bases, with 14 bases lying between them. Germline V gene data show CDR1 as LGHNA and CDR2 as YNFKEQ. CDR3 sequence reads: CASSQDIFGDKAFF. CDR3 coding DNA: TGTGCCAGCAGCCAAGACATTTTCGGGGATAAAGCTTTCTTT.

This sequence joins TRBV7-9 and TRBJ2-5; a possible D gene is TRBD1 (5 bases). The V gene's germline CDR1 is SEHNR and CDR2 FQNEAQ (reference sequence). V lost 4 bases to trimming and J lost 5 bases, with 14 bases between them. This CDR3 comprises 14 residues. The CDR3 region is CASSSGRVRETQYF. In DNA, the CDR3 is TGTGCCAGCAGCTCCGGCAGGGTTCGGGAGACCCAGTACTTC. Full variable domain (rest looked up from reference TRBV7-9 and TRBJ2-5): DTGVSQNPRHKITKRGQNVTFRCDPISEHNRLYWYRQTLGQGPEFLTYFQNEAQLEKSRLLSDRFSAERPKGSFSTLEIQRTEQGDSAMYLCASSSGRVRETQYFGPGTRLLVL.

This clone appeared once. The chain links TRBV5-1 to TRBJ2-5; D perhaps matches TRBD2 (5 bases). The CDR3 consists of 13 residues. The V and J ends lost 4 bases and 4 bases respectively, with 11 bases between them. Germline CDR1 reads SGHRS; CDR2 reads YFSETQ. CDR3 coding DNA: TGCGCCAGCAGCATTACGGGAAGAGAGACCCAGTACTTC. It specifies CASSITGRETQYF. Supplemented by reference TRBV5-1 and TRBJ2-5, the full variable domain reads KAGVTQTPRYLIKTRGQQVTLSCSPISGHRSVSWYQQTPGQGLQFLFEYFSETQRNKGNFPGRFSGRQFSNSRSEMNVSTLELGDSALYLCASSITGRETQYFGPGTRLLVL.

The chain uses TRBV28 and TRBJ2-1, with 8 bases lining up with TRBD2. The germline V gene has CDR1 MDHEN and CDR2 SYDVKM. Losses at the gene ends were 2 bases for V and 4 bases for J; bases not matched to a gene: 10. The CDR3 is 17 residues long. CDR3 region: CASSLRVAGIIYNEQFF. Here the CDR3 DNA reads TGTGCCAGCAGTTTACGGGTAGCGGGGATCATATACAATGAGCAGTTCTTC.

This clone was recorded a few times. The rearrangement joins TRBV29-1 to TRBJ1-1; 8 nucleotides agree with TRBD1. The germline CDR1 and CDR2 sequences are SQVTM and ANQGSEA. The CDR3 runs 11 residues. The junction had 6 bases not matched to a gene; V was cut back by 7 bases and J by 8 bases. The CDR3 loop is CSARGDREAFF. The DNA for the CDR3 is TGCAGCGCCCGGGGGGACAGGGAAGCTTTCTTT.

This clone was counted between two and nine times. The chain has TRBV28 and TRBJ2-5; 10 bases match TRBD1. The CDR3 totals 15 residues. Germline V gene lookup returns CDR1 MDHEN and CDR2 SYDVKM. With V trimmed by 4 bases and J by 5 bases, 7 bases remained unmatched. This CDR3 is CASSSDRGRRETQYF. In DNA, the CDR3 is TGTGCCAGCAGTTCCGACAGGGGGCGGAGGGAGACCCAGTACTTC.

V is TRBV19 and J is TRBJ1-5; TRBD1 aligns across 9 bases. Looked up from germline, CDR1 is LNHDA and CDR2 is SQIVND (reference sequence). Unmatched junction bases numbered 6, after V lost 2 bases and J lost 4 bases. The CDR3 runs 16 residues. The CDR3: CASSIRDRAWNQPQHF. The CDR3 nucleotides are TGTGCCAGTAGTATACGGGACAGGGCATGGAATCAGCCCCAGCATTTT.

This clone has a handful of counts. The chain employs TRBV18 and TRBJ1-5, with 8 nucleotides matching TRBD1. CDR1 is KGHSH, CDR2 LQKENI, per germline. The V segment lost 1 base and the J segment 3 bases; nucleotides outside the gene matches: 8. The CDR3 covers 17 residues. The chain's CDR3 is CASSPLGQGPHNQPQHF. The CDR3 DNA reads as TGTGCCAGCTCACCACTCGGACAGGGCCCACACAATCAGCCCCAGCATTTT.